One T cell receptor (beta chain) is described in this entry. Its specificity is unknown. The CDR3 spans 13 residues. The V and J ends lost 2 bases and 4 bases respectively, with 8 bases between them. The V gene's germline CDR1 is MNHNY and CDR2 SVGAGI (reference sequence). These data originate in a study of T cell repertoires in cytomegalovirus infection. At the level of the study: CMV epitopes that were recently identified and HLA-C-restricted were used alongside well-studied HLA-B-restricted ones. In public TCR beta signatures, there were indications of both CMV infection and matching HLA type. Study results and limitations: Carriage of CMV together with the relevant HLA was identifiable through cumulative public TCR beta family frequency. Ex vivo, HLA-C-restricted CMV-specific TCR beta clonotypes prevailed over the rest of the response.

A single record per CDR3 protein comes from TCRdb applying MiXCR to the reads. The table shows some 350,000 distinct CDR3 sequences, with 34% occurring only once. This rearrangement joins TRBV6-6 to TRBJ1-1; D uncertain. The source was cultured PBMCs, collected from culture after CMV antigen stimulation. This TCR was sampled from a human donor in good health (CMV status not recorded). Some clones in this sample may be carry-over from other donors' samples. For the CDR3, the DNA is TGTGCCAGCAGTTACGGGCAGACCACTGAAGCTTTCTTT. This gives the protein CASSYGQTTEAFF.